This T cell receptor beta chain was identified during a study of blood T cell repertoires in COVID-19. Across the whole study: PBMCs, B-cell-depleted T cells, or T cells provided the cDNA or gDNA that made up the material.

Study processing details: Estimation of nucleated cell counts relied on the amplification of reference gene primers. Profiling relied on immunoSEQ multiplex PCR, and the TCRdb table lists in-frame clones only, not all of them. The V and J calls and the clone size are those of that table, but D and trimming were determined from the DNA. This table has nearly 110,000 clones, around 90% appearing once. V lost 4 bases to trimming and J lost 8 bases; unmatched junction nucleotides: 2. The germline V gene encodes CDR1 KGHSH and CDR2 LQKENI. CDR3 length: 13 amino acids. This clone occurred a few times. The sample holds other DNA sequences that translate to the same CDR3.

Sequenced sample: peripheral blood. The sequence was collected from a man aged 40-50 years with active or convalescent COVID-19. J is TRBJ1-6 and V is TRBV18, with 7 bases matching TRBD1. DNA for the CDR3: TGTGCCAGCTCACGTGACAGGGATTCACCCCTCCACTTT. This sequence encodes CASSRDRDSPLHF.